This T cell receptor beta chain was recorded in a study of spatial heterogeneity in lung cancer. Study-level background: Sequenced were any available follow-up PBMC samples, which had been obtained a median of around two years after resection. Each unique TCR and UMI combination was seen more than ten times on average in raw reads.

This CDR3 has 13 amino acids. V was clipped by 8 bases and J by 10 bases, with 18 bases between them. Germline values: CDR1 LGHNT, CDR2 FRNRAP. TCRdb re-called the 5' RACE reads through MiXCR, storing one row per CDR3 protein. Of 39,000 or so distinct CDR3 sequences in the sample, roughly a tenth were seen once. Notes on this clonotype: Its antigen is not identified.

Study outcomes and limitations: Detection of ubiquitous tumor TCRs in blood was higher at resection than follow-up.

Time point here: blood at routine non-recurrence follow-up after resection. Sequencing covered unsorted whole RNA taken from tumor, nontumor lung or frozen PBMC. This chain uses TRBV12-5 with TRBJ2-1; D call uncertain. The source material was PBMCs, sampled at follow-up. The clonotype originates from a female donor with early-stage non-small cell lung cancer. CDR3 protein: CASSRDSVGEQFF. DNA for the CDR3: TGTGCTAGTTCCCGAGACTCTGTGGGGGAGCAGTTCTTC.